The 29 T cell receptor beta chains given below trace back to one sample, sequenced in a study of blood T cell repertoires in COVID-19. TCRdb's copy holds only in-frame clones and misses some; the assay was immunoSEQ multiplex PCR. Here the sample spans 150,000 or so clones, roughly 77% being singletons. The sequencing sample was made of peripheral blood. The origin of the receptors is a woman in her 70s with COVID-19, enrolled during active disease.

V is TRBV6-4 and J is TRBJ1-1; 8 bases fit TRBD1. The CDR3 runs to 14 residues. Germline V gene lookup returns CDR1 MRHNA and CDR2 SNTAGT. Trimming at V came to 0 bases and at J to 4 bases, leaving 1 base not matched to a gene. CDR3 protein: CASSDSDRATEAFF. DNA of the CDR3: TGTGCCAGCAGTGACTCGGACAGGGCCACTGAAGCTTTCTTT.

This clone was found a few times. The chain employs TRBV11-2 and TRBJ2-7; maybe TRBD1 (5 bases). The CDR3 is 13 residues long. The V end lost 4 bases, the J end lost 0 bases, and 7 bases lay between the germline ends. Germline V gives CDR1 SGHAT, CDR2 FQNNGV. The CDR3: CASSWGSSYEQYF. CDR3 coding DNA: TGTGCCAGCAGCTGGGGCAGCTCCTACGAGCAGTACTTC. Variable domain in full (rest from reference TRBV11-2 and TRBJ2-7): EAGVAQSPRYKIIEKRQSVAFWCNPISGHATLYWYQQILGQGPKLLIQFQNNGVVDDSQLPKDRFSAERLKGVDSTLKIQPAKLEDSAVYLCASSWGSSYEQYFGPGTRLTVT.

The genes are TRBV7-3 and TRBJ2-3; tentatively, D is TRBD2 (5 bases). This CDR3 has 18 amino acids. The V end lost 6 bases, the J end lost 1 base, and 23 bases lay between the germline ends. Germline V gene data show CDR1 as SGHTA and CDR2 as FQGTGA. The CDR3: CASRKTSGIIDGTDTQYF. CDR3 DNA sequence: TGTGCCAGCAGAAAAACCTCCGGGATCATCGACGGCACAGATACGCAGTATTTT.

The CDR3 DNA sequence: TGTGCCAGCAGTTTAGCCCCCCCAGGGGTGGGTTTGGCCTACGAGCAGTACTTC. This sequence encodes CASSLAPPGVGLAYEQYF. V gene TRBV27 combines with J gene TRBJ2-7; a weak D match, TRBD1 (6 bases). The CDR3 consists of 18 residues. Germline V gene lookup returns CDR1 MNHEY and CDR2 SMNVEV (reference sequence). V was shortened by 2 bases and J by 2 bases, with 22 bases between the two germline ends.

This chain uses TRBV12-3 or TRBV12-4 with TRBJ1-2, with a possible D match to TRBD1 (6 bases). CDR3 length: 13 residues. Between the trimmed V and J ends, which lost 2 bases and 8 bases, there was a span of 12 bases. CDR3 residues: CASSLRGKGGYTF. In nucleotides, the CDR3 is TGTGCCAGCAGTTTAAGGGGGAAGGGAGGCTACACCTTC.

The V and J genes are TRBV18 and TRBJ1-2, with D perhaps TRBD1 (5 bases). This CDR3 comprises 14 residues. V lost 2 bases to trimming and J lost 5 bases, with 12 bases between them. From germline, CDR1 is KGHSH and CDR2 LQKENI. CDR3 sequence (DNA): TGTGCCAGCTCACCAACGACAGTTACGTATGGCTACACCTTC. Amino acid sequence: CASSPTTVTYGYTF.

V is TRBV28 and J is TRBJ2-1; TRBD2 agrees at 8 bases. Trimming took 3 bases from V and 4 from J; bases not matched to a gene: 17. In germline, CDR1 is MDHEN, CDR2 SYDVKM. The CDR3 extends over 19 amino acids. CDR3 sequence (DNA): TGTGCCAGCAGTTTCTCTTCTCCAACGGGGGGGCTTTTATACAATGAGCAGTTCTTC. It translates to CASSFSSPTGGLLYNEQFF.

The CDR3 loop reads CASSERGTFPNYGYTF. The CDR3 DNA sequence: TGTGCCAGCAGTGAAAGGGGAACTTTTCCTAACTATGGCTACACCTTC. The rearrangement uses TRBV2 and TRBJ1-2; D might be TRBD1 (5 bases). This CDR3 is 16 amino acids long. CDR1 is SNHLY, CDR2 FYNNEI, per germline. Trimming removed 2 bases from V and 0 bases from J, with 13 bases in between.

V gene TRBV5-4 combines with J gene TRBJ2-7; possible D gene TRBD1, 6 bases. Germline CDR1 SGHNT, CDR2 YYREEE (reference sequence). CDR3 length: 15 residues. The V gene lost 0 bases and the J gene lost 2 bases, with 12 bases spanning the gap. CDR3 amino acids: CASSLGGTSTYEQYF. CDR3 bases: TGTGCCAGCAGCTTGGGGGGGACATCGACCTACGAGCAGTACTTC.

The chain uses TRBV2 and TRBJ1-6, with 7 nucleotides matching TRBD1. V shed 6 bases and J 5 bases; nucleotides not matched to a gene: 4. Germline V CDR1 and CDR2: SNHLY, FYNNEI. CDR3 size: 14 residues. CDR3 protein: CASSVGTDNSPLHF. In DNA, the CDR3 is TGTGCCAGCAGCGTCGGGACAGATAATTCACCCCTCCACTTT.

The chain carries TRBV6-5 and TRBJ1-5; D might be TRBD1 (6 bases). The CDR3 extends over 15 amino acids. Trimming shortened V by 7 bases and J by 4 bases, and 17 bases separated the two germline ends. Germline CDR1 MNHEY, CDR2 SVGAGI. The CDR3, as DNA: TGTGCCAGCAACCCAACAGGGACCTTTAATCAGCCCCAGCATTTT. This encodes CASNPTGTFNQPQHF.

This chain links TRBV29-1 with TRBJ2-2; the match to TRBD1 covers 8 bases. Trimming took 5 bases from V and 0 from J; bases not matched to a gene: 2. The germline CDR1 and CDR2 sequences are SQVTM and ANQGSEA. The CDR3 is made up of 14 amino acids. CDR3 bases: TGCAGCGTTCGGACAGGGTCGAACACCGGGGAGCTGTTTTTT. Amino acids: CSVRTGSNTGELFF.

In DNA, the CDR3 is TGTGCCAGCAGCCCGCCCTCGGGGGGGGCCGGCACAGATACGCAGTATTTT. Its protein product is CASSPPSGGAGTDTQYF. The rearrangement joins TRBV7-9 to TRBJ2-3; 8 bases are a match to TRBD2. The trim removed 5 bases at V and 1 base at J, leaving 11 bases unmatched. Germline CDR1 SEHNR, CDR2 FQNEAQ (reference sequence). This CDR3 is built from 17 residues. The full variable domain, its missing parts supplied by reference TRBV7-9 and TRBJ2-3, is DTGVSQNPRHKITKRGQNVTFRCDPISEHNRLYWYRQTLGQGPEFLTYFQNEAQLEKSRLLSDRFSAERPKGSFSTLEIQRTEQGDSAMYLCASSPPSGGAGTDTQYFGPGTRLTVL.

The rearrangement uses TRBV5-1 and TRBJ1-4, with 9 positions matching TRBD1. V lost 0 bases, J lost 7 bases, and 4 bases stayed unmatched. Germline assignment: CDR1 SGHRS and CDR2 YFSETQ. There are 15 residues in the CDR3. DNA of the CDR3: TGCGCCAGCAGCTTGGCCGGGACAGGGCCTGAAAAACTGTTTTTT. Translating it yields CASSLAGTGPEKLFF.

The CDR3 loop reads CASSLGTGVEAFF. The DNA of the CDR3 is TGTGCCAGCAGCTTAGGCACAGGGGTTGAAGCTTTCTTT. V gene TRBV7-9 combines with J gene TRBJ1-1, with 7 positions matching TRBD1. CDR3 length: 13 amino acids. J gave up 7 bases and V 1 base, and 3 bases lay outside the gene matches. Germline V gene lookup returns CDR1 SEHNR and CDR2 FQNEAQ (reference sequence).

This clone was recorded a few times. The same CDR3 arises from other DNA sequences in this sample as well. V and J are TRBV7-9 and TRBJ2-7, with D tentatively TRBD2 (5 bases). V shed 2 bases and J shed 2 bases, with 10 bases lying between them. The CDR3 runs 14 residues. The V gene's germline CDR1 is SEHNR and CDR2 FQNEAQ (reference sequence). The CDR3: CASSLRTGTYEQYF. In DNA form, the CDR3 reads TGTGCCAGCAGCTTACGGACGGGAACCTACGAGCAGTACTTC.

This chain connects TRBV15 to TRBJ2-5, with a possible D match to TRBD2 (6 bases). The CDR3 loop spans 14 amino acids. The germline V and J ends were trimmed by 0 bases and 5 bases, with 10 bases remaining between them. Germline V gives CDR1 LNHNV, CDR2 YYDKDF (reference sequence). In nucleotides, the CDR3 is TGTGCCACCAGCAGAGAGGCGGGGTTGGAGACCCAGTACTTC. Amino acids: CATSREAGLETQYF.

This clone showed up just once. The gene calls are TRBV3-1 (or the pseudogene TRBV3-2) and TRBJ2-1, with TRBD2 identical over 10 bases. The ends lost 1 base at V and 7 bases at J; junction bases unmatched: 4. The CDR3 contains 15 residues. Germline V lookup: CDR1 LGHDT, CDR2 YNNKEL (reference sequence). The CDR3 DNA reads as TGTGCCAGCAGCCAAGTTTTAGCGGGGGGAAATGAGCAGTTCTTC. Translating it yields CASSQVLAGGNEQFF.

The chain uses TRBV7-9 and TRBJ1-1, with unresolved D. Trimming removed 6 bases from V and 4 bases from J, with 9 bases in between. Germline-derived CDR1 and CDR2 are SEHNR and FQNEAQ (reference sequence). The length of the CDR3 is 12 residues. CDR3 protein: CASRPTSTEAFF. The CDR3 DNA reads as TGTGCCAGCAGACCTACGTCCACTGAAGCTTTCTTT.

CDR3 amino acids: CASSKLLPLCEQYF. DNA for the CDR3: TGTGCCAGCAGCAAACTACTCCCGTTATGCGAGCAGTACTTC. This chain uses TRBV21-1 with TRBJ2-7; the table's TRBD2 call for D was not verified on the DNA. TRBV21-1 is annotated as a pseudogene. This CDR3 contains 14 residues.

This chain joins TRBV20-1 and TRBJ1-2; D unresolved. The germline CDR1 and CDR2 sequences are DFQATT and SNEGSKA (reference sequence). The CDR3 covers 10 residues. The CDR3 bases are TGCAGAGCTGGGCGCGATGGCTACACCTTC. This encodes CRAGRDGYTF.

The V gene is TRBV5-1, the J gene TRBJ2-1; 8 bases line up with TRBD2. This CDR3 contains 16 residues. The germline gives CDR1 SGHRS, CDR2 YFSETQ. Unmatched junction bases numbered 11, after V lost 0 bases and J lost 9 bases. The CDR3 reads CASSLVAPGGLGEQFF. In DNA, the CDR3 is TGCGCCAGCAGCTTGGTTGCGCCGGGGGGGCTTGGTGAGCAGTTCTTC.

The genes are TRBV14 and TRBJ1-1; 7 bases map to TRBD1. The CDR3 runs to 15 residues. V lost 5 bases to trimming and J lost 4 bases; unmatched junction nucleotides: 10. Germline assignment: CDR1 SGHDN and CDR2 FVKESK. The CDR3 loop is CASSDYRTGVTEAFF. CDR3 nucleotide sequence: TGTGCCAGCAGCGACTATCGGACAGGAGTCACTGAAGCTTTCTTT. Combining the CDR3 with reference TRBV14 and TRBJ1-1 gives the whole variable domain EAGVTQFPSHSVIEKGQTVTLRCDPISGHDNLYWYRRVMGKEIKFLLHFVKESKQDESGMPNNRFLAERTGGTYSTLKVQPAELEDSGVYFCASSDYRTGVTEAFFGQGTRLTVV.

This sequence joins TRBV2 and TRBJ1-1; perhaps TRBD1 as D (6 bases). The CDR3 is made up of 11 amino acids. Germline CDR1 SNHLY, CDR2 FYNNEI. With 3 bases removed from V and 11 bases from J, the gap between germline ends came to 10 bases. The CDR3 spells CASSDTGNAFF. CDR3 in DNA: TGTGCCAGCAGTGATACAGGGAATGCTTTCTTT.

The V and J genes are TRBV9 and TRBJ1-4; perhaps TRBD1 as D (5 bases). V lost 0 bases and J 2 bases, leaving 14 bases between the germline ends. CDR1 is SGDLS and CDR2 is YYNGEE in the germline V gene. This CDR3 region has 17 residues. The CDR3 loop reads CASSVGRGRTTNEKLFF. The CDR3 DNA sequence: TGTGCCAGCAGCGTAGGACGGGGGAGGACGACTAATGAAAAACTGTTTTTT.

V usage is TRBV30 and J usage is TRBJ2-5; 7 bases are a match to TRBD1. This CDR3 is 15 amino acids long. Germline V gene sequence: CDR1 GTSNPN, CDR2 SVGIG (reference sequence). The V and J ends lost 3 bases and 0 bases, in that order; junction bases with no gene match: 7. The CDR3 DNA is TGTGCCTGGAGCCCCATCGACAGGGACCAAGAGACCCAGTACTTC. Translation: CAWSPIDRDQETQYF.

The chain combines TRBV10-1 with TRBJ2-2; 10 nucleotides match TRBD1. The ends lost 2 bases at V and 4 bases at J; junction bases unmatched: 28. The CDR3 is 24 residues long. The germline CDR1 and CDR2 sequences are WNHNN and SYGVQD (reference sequence). The CDR3 region has the DNA TGCGCCAGCAGTGAGGAATTTATAACGGGACAGGGGACTGTTACTAGTTGGTCCACCGGGGAGCTGTTTTTT. This encodes CASSEEFITGQGTVTSWSTGELFF.

V usage is TRBV7-2 and J usage is TRBJ2-2; 14 bases map to TRBD2. Trimming removed 6 bases from V and 0 bases from J; junction bases left unmatched: 0. This CDR3 has 16 amino acids. The V gene's germline CDR1 is SGHTA and CDR2 FQGNSA. The chain's CDR3 is CASRTSGGANTGELFF. The CDR3 nucleotides read TGTGCCAGCAGGACTAGCGGGGGGGCGAACACCGGGGAGCTGTTTTTT.

The rearrangement links TRBV6-5 to TRBJ2-7; D unclear. Deletions cut 6 bases from V and 7 bases from J, with 13 bases between. The CDR3 is made up of 12 amino acids. CDR1 is MNHEY, CDR2 SVGAGI, per germline. The CDR3 reads CASSPTWYEQYF. The CDR3 DNA reads as TGTGCCAGCAGCCCGACTTGGTATGAGCAGTACTTC.